These T cell receptor beta chains were read from a single sample in a study of blood T cell repertoires in COVID-19. This table comes from immunoSEQ multiplex PCR, and its TCRdb copy is limited to in-frame clones, with some not included. The table lists tens of thousands of clones, around 90% of them singletons. The sequenced sample consisted of peripheral blood. Receptor source: an elderly woman with acute or convalescent COVID-19. The conserved cysteine and the conserved F or W are not part of the CDR3 here.

CDR3 length,V gene,J gene,CDR3 protein
13,TRBV27,TRBJ2-1,ASRASGSPYNEQF
17,TRBV3-1/TRBV3-2,TRBJ2-4,ASSQDRSGDAAAKNIQY
12,TRBV15,TRBJ1-2,ATSRDSGQTGYT
11,TRBV24-1,TRBJ1-1,ATSGGANTEAF
11,TRBV24-1,TRBJ1-1,ATSEGLNTEAF
12,TRBV29-1,TRBJ2-3,SVGGAPSPDTQY
11,TRBV28,TRBJ1-2,ATLRGGAYGYT
17,TRBV5-1,TRBJ2-7,ASSLDARTSPRKTYEQY
12,TRBV5-1,TRBJ2-1,ASRVGGLNNEQF
12,TRBV5-4,TRBJ2-1,ASSLGGVDTEQF
12,TRBV11-1,TRBJ2-2,ASSFAGNTGELF
14,TRBV4-1,TRBJ1-1,ASSQSRTAANTEAF
14,TRBV28,TRBJ2-2,ASSPTSSSNTGELF
14,TRBV28,TRBJ1-1,ASSLQPGDGNTEAF
13,TRBV16,TRBJ2-7,ASSQIWTADYEQY
13,TRBV2,TRBJ2-7,ASSEGTLNSYEQY
11,TRBV27,TRBJ1-2,ASSPQAYYGYT
10,TRBV6-5,TRBJ1-2,ASRERERGYT
10,TRBV28,TRBJ1-2,ASSLSTGGYT
13,TRBV25-1,TRBJ1-1,ASSEGRVKHAEAF
13,TRBV19,TRBJ2-6,ASIDSSSGANVLT
9,TRBV6-5,TRBJ2-2,ATPAFGELF
12,TRBV7-3,TRBJ2-3,ASSQGLAGDTQY
11,TRBV18,TRBJ2-7,ASSFQQGNEQY
14,TRBV18,TRBJ2-2,ASSPFGQGNTGELF